This T cell receptor beta chain was captured by sequencing in a study of Graves' ophthalmopathy and Graves' hyperthyroidism. The V end lost 6 bases, the J end lost 4 bases, and 19 bases lay between the germline ends. The germline CDR1 and CDR2 sequences are MNHEY and SMNVEV (reference sequence). CDR3 length equals 15 residues. TCR beta CDR3 regions were amplified from RNA transcripts. First-round RT-PCR relied on HTBI primers, and a second-round multiplex PCR came next. TCRdb recomputed calls from the multiplex PCR reads with MiXCR, one row per CDR3 protein. This sample carries hundreds of thousands of distinct CDR3 sequences, more than 20% of them seen once, and the ten largest clones take 2.5% to 3.5%. Pregnant or lactating patients and those with other autoimmune diseases or uncontrolled infections were excluded.

The rearrangement links TRBV27 to TRBJ2-7; tentatively, D is TRBD1 (5 bases). The receptor was derived from a woman aged 18-29 years with stable Graves' hyperthyroidism. Input material: peripheral blood. DNA of the CDR3: TGTGCCAGCAGGAAGGGGCCCTCCGTATTTTACGAGCAGTACTTC. It encodes CASRKGPSVFYEQYF.